One sample yielded the 16 T cell receptor beta chains listed below, sequenced in a study of beta chain features in type 1 diabetes. General study results and limits: All four CD4+ subsets of Type 1 diabetes patients contained TCRB CDR3s that were moderately but significantly shorter.

No antigen has been assigned to these receptors. Expressed TCRB transcripts were sequenced after all isolated RNA was converted to cDNA. The method was immunoSEQ multiplex PCR; TCRdb's version includes in-frame clones alone and lacks a portion of them. The sample has 160,000 or so clones; roughly 60% are singletons. The sequenced material came from naive CD4+ T cells from blood. The receptors were gathered from a man aged 25-40 years with type 1 diabetes.

The CDR3 nucleotides read TGCGCCAGCAGCCAAGATTTTAGCGGGGGGCCTTATAGAGAGACCCAGTACTTC. Translated: CASSQDFSGGPYRETQYF. This sequence joins TRBV4-1 and TRBJ2-5, with 10 bases aligning to TRBD2. After removal of 0 bases from V and 4 bases from J, the junction contained 11 bases not matched to a gene. The germline CDR1 and CDR2 sequences are MGHRA and YSYEKL. The length of the CDR3 is 18 residues.

This clone was seen more than once but under ten times. This rearrangement joins TRBV11-2 to TRBJ2-4; 10 positions match TRBD1. Germline CDR1 SGHAT, CDR2 FQNNGV. V shed 5 bases and J 5 bases; nucleotides not matched to a gene: 3. There are 14 residues in the CDR3. The CDR3 coding sequence is TGTGCCAGCAGCCCAGACAGGGGGCAAAACATTCAGTACTTC. Translated, it gives CASSPDRGQNIQYF.

The CDR3 loop is CATSRRSGTGLEKLFF. The CDR3 region has the DNA TGTGCCACCAGCAGACGCTCCGGGACAGGGTTGGAAAAACTGTTTTTT. The gene calls are TRBV15 and TRBJ1-4; 9 nucleotides match TRBD1. J gave up 8 bases and V 2 bases, and 9 bases lay outside the gene matches. The germline gives CDR1 LNHNV, CDR2 YYDKDF (reference sequence). The CDR3 runs to 16 residues.

The chain has TRBV29-1 and TRBJ1-4; the D gene is possibly TRBD1 (6 bases). The CDR3 is 13 residues long. The V end was cut by 7 bases, the J end by 8 bases, with 17 bases between. CDR1 SQVTM and CDR2 ANQGSEA come from the germline V gene. The CDR3 DNA is TGCAGCGGGCTGACAGGCCCACCCGAAAAACTGTTTTTT. This gives the protein CSGLTGPPEKLFF.

The chain recombines TRBV7-2 with TRBJ2-1, with D possibly being TRBD1 or TRBD2 (5 bases each). Germline CDR1 and CDR2: SGHTA and FQGNSA. The CDR3 is 16 residues long. The V gene lost 1 base and the J gene lost 4 bases, with 14 bases spanning the gap. The CDR3 sequence is CASSLGGTRGYNEQFF. The DNA for the CDR3 is TGTGCCAGCAGCTTAGGTGGGACCCGAGGGTACAATGAGCAGTTCTTC.

The J gene is TRBJ2-2, the V gene TRBV7-9; TRBD1 is a possible D gene (5 bases). The CDR3 sequence is 13 residues long. In germline, CDR1 is SEHNR, CDR2 FQNEAQ (reference sequence). V dropped 4 bases and J dropped 6 bases, with 9 bases sitting between them. The CDR3 region has the DNA TGTGCCAGCAGCTCCCAGGGTCCCGGGGAGCTGTTTTTT. It specifies CASSSQGPGELFF.

This clone occurred a few times. J is TRBJ1-1 and V is TRBV7-9; D is uncertain. The CDR3 loop spans 12 amino acids. V lost 2 bases and J 3 bases, leaving 4 bases between the germline ends. From germline, CDR1 is SEHNR and CDR2 FQNEAQ (reference sequence). In DNA, the CDR3 is TGTGCCAGCAGCTTACCGCACACTGAAGCTTTCTTT. This encodes CASSLPHTEAFF.

This chain uses TRBV7-2 with TRBJ1-1; unclear D gene. Germline CDR1 is SGHTA and CDR2 is FQGNSA. The CDR3 length is 12 residues. With 1 base removed from V and 10 bases from J, the gap between germline ends came to 10 bases. The CDR3 is CASSLVNGRAFF. Written as DNA, the CDR3 is TGTGCCAGCAGCTTAGTGAACGGGAGAGCTTTCTTT.

This sequence joins TRBV7-2 and TRBJ2-5, with D maybe TRBD2 (5 bases). The CDR3 is 15 amino acids. V shed 3 bases and J shed 5 bases, with 16 bases lying between them. Germline-derived CDR1 and CDR2 are SGHTA and FQGNSA. The CDR3 bases are TGTGCCAGCAGCTTCGGGCGGGCTAGAGAGGAGACCCAGTACTTC. Translating it yields CASSFGRAREETQYF. The whole variable domain, filled in from reference TRBV7-2 and TRBJ2-5, reads GAGVSQSPSNKVTEKGKDVELRCDPISGHTALYWYRQSLGQGLEFLIYFQGNSAPDKSGLPSDRFSAERTGGSVSTLTIQRTQQEDSAVYLCASSFGRAREETQYFGPGTRLLVL.

This clone was observed a handful of times. The chain is built from TRBV5-1 and TRBJ2-5, with 8 bases that match TRBD1. The CDR3 totals 15 residues. CDR1 is SGHRS and CDR2 is YFSETQ in the germline V gene. Trimming removed 3 bases from V and 2 bases from J; junction bases left unmatched: 6. CDR3 amino acids: CASSSPGQEQETQYF. The CDR3 DNA reads TGCGCCAGCAGCTCCCCGGGACAGGAGCAAGAGACCCAGTACTTC.

This chain connects TRBV4-3 to TRBJ2-3; D is perhaps TRBD2 (5 bases). Germline V gene lookup returns CDR1 LGHNA and CDR2 YSLEER. V lost 0 bases to trimming and J lost 14 bases, with 15 bases between them. The CDR3 consists of 13 residues. The CDR3 loop reads CASSQDWASSPYF. In nucleotides, the CDR3 is TGCGCCAGCAGCCAAGATTGGGCCTCTAGCCCGTATTTT.

There are a few counts of this clone. V and J are TRBV9 and TRBJ2-3; possible D gene TRBD1, 6 bases. The germline gives CDR1 SGDLS, CDR2 YYNGEE. V lost 3 bases, J lost 2 bases, and 10 bases lay in between. CDR3 length: 14 amino acids. CDR3 sequence (DNA): TGTGCCAGCAGCGCTCGACAGGCCACAGATACGCAGTATTTT. Its translation is CASSARQATDTQYF.

The chain links TRBV6-6 to TRBJ1-2; D unclear. This CDR3 has 15 residues. CDR1 is MNHNY, CDR2 SVGAGI, per germline (reference sequence). The germline V and J ends were trimmed by 5 bases and 4 bases, with 17 bases remaining between them. The CDR3 reads CASSRTDKEGYGYTF. DNA for the CDR3: TGTGCCAGCAGTCGGACGGATAAAGAAGGCTATGGCTACACCTTC.

Note on this clone: Other DNA sequences from this sample encode an identical CDR3 as well. The chain combines TRBV29-1 with TRBJ2-1; D remains ambiguous. CDR1 SQVTM and CDR2 ANQGSEA come from the germline V gene. This CDR3 is 11 amino acids long. Trimming took off 3 bases at V and 4 bases at J, with 4 bases between the two ends. The CDR3 DNA follows: TGCAGCGTTGAGTTGTACAATGAGCAGTTCTTC. Its protein product is CSVELYNEQFF.

This clone was recorded a few times. The chain carries TRBV7-9 and TRBJ1-1; the match to TRBD1 covers 10 bases. CDR1 and CDR2 from the germline V gene are SEHNR and FQNEAQ (reference sequence). CDR3 length: 15 residues. Unmatched junction bases numbered 6, after V lost 5 bases and J lost 3 bases. CDR3 loop: CASSHLDRGYTEAFF. The CDR3 coding sequence is TGTGCCAGCAGCCATCTGGACAGGGGGTACACTGAAGCTTTCTTT.

The rearrangement uses TRBV5-1 and TRBJ2-4; maybe TRBD1 (7 bases). Germline lookup yields CDR1 SGHRS and CDR2 YFSETQ. The CDR3 has 12 residues. The V gene lost 4 bases and the J gene lost 6 bases, with 8 bases spanning the gap. The DNA for the CDR3 is TGCGCCAGCAGCCAGGGGGGAAACATTCAGTACTTC. Its translation is CASSQGGNIQYF. The variable domain in full, with the rest retrieved from reference TRBV5-1 and TRBJ2-4, is KAGVTQTPRYLIKTRGQQVTLSCSPISGHRSVSWYQQTPGQGLQFLFEYFSETQRNKGNFPGRFSGRQFSNSRSEMNVSTLELGDSALYLCASSQGGNIQYFGAGTRLSVL.